This T cell receptor (beta chain) is drawn from a study of CD8+CD57+ T cells in acquired aplastic anemia. For the study at large: Sorted CD4+ plus CD8+ cells gave DNA averaging roughly 2.9 ug.

Individuals selected for sequencing had exhibited CD8+CD57+ cell expansion on flow cytometry. Profiles of TCR beta VDJ and CDR3 were generated from a genomic DNA template. TCRdb redid the calling of the reads with MiXCR, one entry per CDR3 protein. Here the sample spans 150,000 to 200,000 distinct CDR3 sequences, 65% to 75% being singletons. Germline lookup yields CDR1 SNHLY and CDR2 FYNNEI. This CDR3 comprises 13 residues. The V segment lost 10 bases and the J segment 1 base; nucleotides outside the gene matches: 4. The clonotype originates from a human donor with aplastic anemia. The chain uses TRBV2 and TRBJ1-1, with 9 nucleotides matching TRBD1. The sequencing input was sorted CD4+, CD8+, or CD8+CD57+ T cells (not recorded which) from PBMCs. CDR3 coding DNA: TGTGCCACCACACAGGGGGCGAACACTGAAGCTTTCTTT. It codes for CATTQGANTEAFF.